One TCR beta chain is described in this entry. No antigen is known for it. This record comes from a study of blood T cells in healthy people across ages. For the second PCR, which ran for about 6 to 11 cycles, a sample-barcoded 5' primer and a J-beta primer mix were used. TCRdb recomputed calls from the 5' RACE reads with MiXCR, one row per CDR3 protein. The repertoire has about 1,500,000 distinct CDR3 sequences, roughly 27% of them found once; the top ten carry roughly 8%. Peripheral blood samples of roughly 10 milliliters were drawn from each donor. Per sample, at least 5 micrograms of total RNA were extracted. The V gene's germline CDR1 is MDHEN and CDR2 SYDVKM. CDR3 length: 14 residues. Losses at the gene ends were 8 bases for V and 6 bases for J; bases not matched to a gene: 9. Whole-study findings and limits: Donors of long life had a larger count of naive CD4+ cells and greater diversity than aged donors.

The rearrangement joins TRBV28 to TRBJ1-5, with 8 bases that match TRBD1. The origin of this receptor is a woman aged 25 to 39 in good health. Sequenced sample: blood. The CDR3 protein is CASSDRVLGQPQHF. The CDR3 DNA is TGTGCCAGCTCGGACAGGGTTTTAGGTCAGCCCCAGCATTTT. The full variable domain, in which reference TRBV28 and TRBJ1-5 provide the parts outside the CDR3, is DVKVTQSSRYLVKRTGEKVFLECVQDMDHENMFWYRQDPGLGLRLIYFSYDVKMKEKGDIPEGYSVSREKKERFSLILESASTNQTSMYLCASSDRVLGQPQHFGDGTRLSIL.